These T cell receptor beta chains were read from a single sample in a study of T cell repertoires in cytomegalovirus infection. MiXCR, applied by TCRdb to the reads, yields one record per CDR3 protein. The sample holds 250,000 or so distinct CDR3 sequences; roughly 9% are singletons and the top ten take about 15%. Input material: PBMCs. The receptors were gathered from a human donor in good health (CMV status not recorded). Some clones in this sample may be carry-over from other donors' samples. Each CDR3 is given with its conserved first and last residue. A D gene is named only where the DNA matches it firmly. Clone size, where shown, is once, few, many, or a class for clones that have expanded.

.	TRBJ2-1	TRBV7-9	many	TGTGCCAGCAGCCCCCCACGAGGGGTAGCGGACACCAAGGGTGAGCAGTTCTTC	CASSPPRGVADTKGEQFF
TRBD1	TRBJ1-2	TRBV28	few	TGTGCCGGGGGACAGACGTCCGGCTATGGCTACACCTTC	CAGGQTSGYGYTF
.	TRBJ1-2	TRBV7-6	many	TGTGCCAGCAGCTTAGGCGAGGGCGGCTATGGCTACACCTTC	CASSLGEGGYGYTF
TRBD1	TRBJ1-5	TRBV12-3/TRBV12-4	few	TGTGCCAGCAGTTTAGCGCAGGGGGGTTTGAATCAGCCCCAGCATTTT	CASSLAQGGLNQPQHF
.	TRBJ2-1	TRBV7-2	many	TGTGCCAGCAGCCCCTTAGGAGCCGTCGGATACAATGAGCAGTTCTTC	CASSPLGAVGYNEQFF
.	TRBJ2-7	TRBV14	.	TGTGCCAGCAGCCTACCCGGGGGAGGATACGAGCAGTACTTC	CASSLPGGGYEQYF
TRBD1	TRBJ2-2	TRBV27	.	TGTGCCAGCAGTTTATATACGGGACAGGGGTCAACCGGGGAGCTGTTTTTT	CASSLYTGQGSTGELFF
.	TRBJ1-5	TRBV7-2	many	TGTGCCAGCAGCCCCCGTGGGGGTCCAAATAGCAATCAGCCCCAGCATTTT	CASSPRGGPNSNQPQHF
.	TRBJ2-3	TRBV28	few	TGTGCCAGCAGTTTAGACAGCCCAGATACGCAGTATTTT	CASSLDSPDTQYF
.	TRBJ1-2	TRBV2	many	TGTGCCAGCAGTGGACAGGTTTCTAACTATGGCTACACCTTC	CASSGQVSNYGYTF
.	TRBJ2-2	TRBV14	.	TGTGCCAGCAGCCAATTGATAGGAACGAACACCGGGGAGCTGTTTTTT	CASSQLIGTNTGELFF
.	TRBJ2-1	TRBV7-2	many	TGTGCCAGCAGCTCCCGGGTGTTAATAGCTGGTGAGCAGTTCTTC	CASSSRVLIAGEQFF
.	TRBJ2-5	TRBV7-2	.	TGTGCCAGCAAGGGGGGGGGGCAAGAGACCCAGTACTTC	CASKGGGQETQYF
.	TRBJ1-2	TRBV6-5	few	TGTGCCAGCAGTGGGGGGCGCCGATATGGCTACACCTTC	CASSGGRRYGYTF
TRBD1	TRBJ2-5	TRBV29-1	few	TGCAGCGTCGGAAGGGGGACAGGCGGACAAGAGACCCAGTACTTC	CSVGRGTGGQETQYF
.	TRBJ2-3	TRBV29-1	.	TGCAGCGCTGCGGGGGCCGGGTCAGATACGCAGTATTTT	CSAAGAGSDTQYF
.	TRBJ2-7	TRBV19	many	TGTGCCAGTAGAAGGGAGGCTACGGGCGAGCAGTACTTC	CASRREATGEQYF
TRBD2	TRBJ2-3	TRBV5-1	many	TGCGCCAGCGAGCGGGGGGCTAGCACAGATACGCAGTATTTT	CASERGASTDTQYF
.	TRBJ2-1	TRBV19	.	TGTGCCAGTAGTATAAAGTCCCACAATGAGCAGTTCTTC	CASSIKSHNEQFF
.	TRBJ1-2	TRBV7-2	many	TGTGCCAGCAGCCCCACAGACAGTTATGGCTACACCTTC	CASSPTDSYGYTF